Presented here are 10 T cell receptor beta chains from one specimen sequenced in a study of cytomegalovirus exposure and HLA in healthy donors. PCR involved 60 Vbeta and 13 Jbeta primers. TCRdb's copy holds only in-frame clones and misses some; the assay was immunoSEQ multiplex PCR. The sample includes some 150,000 clones, about 80% of them seen just once. The specimen sequenced was PBMCs. The receptors were sampled from a young man in good health and CMV-seropositive.

The chain joins TRBV18 to TRBJ1-6; D remains unclear. The CDR3 is 12 residues long. The V end lost 4 bases, the J end lost 7 bases, and 5 bases lay between the germline ends. Germline V gene sequence: CDR1 KGHSH, CDR2 LQKENI. The DNA for the CDR3 is TGTGCCAGCTCACAACAGAATTCACCCCTCCACTTT. Its translation: CASSQQNSPLHF.

This rearrangement joins TRBV4-1 to TRBJ2-2, with 12 bases aligning to TRBD2. Germline CDR1 MGHRA, CDR2 YSYEKL. CDR3 length: 21 amino acids. V lost 0 bases, J lost 4 bases, and 15 bases stayed unmatched. The CDR3 here is CASSQDHLAGGPRYATGELFF. The CDR3 DNA reads as TGCGCCAGCAGCCAAGATCACCTAGCGGGAGGGCCTAGGTATGCCACCGGGGAGCTGTTTTTT.

The J gene is TRBJ1-1, the V gene TRBV29-1; D remains ambiguous. The CDR3 is 12 amino acids. Trimming stripped 7 bases from V and 0 bases from J, with 9 bases between. Germline CDR1 SQVTM, CDR2 ANQGSEA. The CDR3 here is CSAGQVNTEAFF. The CDR3 DNA is TGCAGCGCTGGCCAGGTGAACACTGAAGCTTTCTTT.

This rearrangement joins TRBV19 to TRBJ1-5; TRBD1 aligns across 7 bases. Losses at the gene ends were 7 bases for V and 6 bases for J; bases not matched to a gene: 6. From germline, CDR1 is LNHDA and CDR2 SQIVND (reference sequence). The CDR3 is 13 amino acids. This chain's CDR3 is CASTAGGSQPQHF. CDR3 nucleotides: TGTGCCAGTACCGCAGGGGGAAGTCAGCCCCAGCATTTT.

V and J are TRBV7-2 and TRBJ1-3, with D possibly TRBD1 on 5 matching bases. The CDR3 is made up of 17 amino acids. The V end was cut by 1 base, the J end by 8 bases, with 21 bases between. Germline CDR1 is SGHTA and CDR2 is FQGNSA. Here the CDR3 reads CASSLDGGSYRQYTIYF. CDR3 in DNA: TGTGCCAGCAGCTTAGATGGGGGGTCCTATCGGCAATACACCATATATTTT.

This clone was seen once. This rearrangement joins TRBV10-3 to TRBJ2-2; 10 nucleotides align to TRBD1. From germline, CDR1 is ENHRY and CDR2 SYGVKD. The V gene end was trimmed by 10 bases and the J gene end by 6 bases; junction bases not matched to a gene: 11. The CDR3 contains 15 residues. CDR3 amino acids: CATDPGQGWSGELFF. CDR3 coding DNA: TGTGCCACTGACCCGGGACAGGGGTGGTCCGGGGAGCTGTTTTTT.

The chain links TRBV13 to TRBJ2-4, with D possibly TRBD1 on 6 matching bases. V shed 5 bases and J shed 11 bases, with 16 bases lying between them. The CDR3 extends over 13 amino acids. Germline V lookup: CDR1 PRHDT, CDR2 FYEKMQ (reference sequence). As DNA, the CDR3 is TGTGCCAGCAGCACCGGAAACAGGGAATTTCAGTACTTC. It translates to CASSTGNREFQYF.

The chain uses TRBV2 and TRBJ2-7; possible D gene TRBD2, 6 bases. V lost 6 bases to trimming and J lost 2 bases, with 14 bases between them. The CDR3 is made up of 14 amino acids. The germline V gene has CDR1 SNHLY and CDR2 FYNNEI. The CDR3 is CASSVGTGTYEQYF. The CDR3 DNA sequence: TGTGCCAGCAGCGTAGGGACTGGAACCTACGAGCAGTACTTC.

The chain combines TRBV5-1 with TRBJ2-1; 14 positions agree with TRBD2. CDR1 and CDR2 from the germline V gene are SGHRS and YFSETQ. The CDR3 is 16 residues long. Trimming cost V 3 bases and J 9 bases; bases outside gene matches: 8. The CDR3 DNA follows: TGCGCCAGCAGCTCCGGGACTAGCGGGAGCTGGGTTGAGCAGTTCTTC. Its protein product is CASSSGTSGSWVEQFF.

The V and J genes are TRBV7-7 and TRBJ1-1, with 7 positions matching TRBD1. The CDR3 is 13 amino acids. The J segment lost 2 bases and the V segment lost 5 bases, leaving 2 bases of the junction unmatched. Germline loops: CDR1 SSHAT, CDR2 FNYEAQ (reference sequence). The CDR3 DNA is TGTGCCAGCAGCCGGGACAGAAACACTGAAGCTTTCTTT. As protein: CASSRDRNTEAFF.